The 24 T cell receptor beta chains presented below share a single source sample, sequenced in a study of blood T cells in healthy people across ages (dated by TCRdb to about 2015). Library creation used 5' RACE. Sequenced on an Illumina HiSeq 2500. A second PCR of about 6 to 11 cycles was performed with a sample-barcoded 5' primer and a J-beta primer mix. In TCRdb, the public reads were trimmed at Q25 with fastp and aligned with MiXCR, with productive beta chains retained. All rows with the same CDR3 protein become a single entry with the most common DNA and genes. The sample yields around 800,000 distinct CDR3 sequences; 53% were counted once. Approximately 40% of the sample goes to the ten largest clones. The sequenced sample consisted of blood. The receptors derive from a man of 80 years or more in good health.

V and J are TRBV3-1 and TRBJ2-1; D is perhaps TRBD2 (5 bases). Germline values: CDR1 LGHDT, CDR2 YNNKEL (reference sequence). Trimming pared 5 bases from V and 5 bases from J, leaving 10 bases between. The CDR3 totals 13 residues. CDR3 sequence: CASSSLGHNEQFF. The CDR3 DNA reads TGTGCCAGCAGCTCACTAGGACACAATGAGCAGTTCTTC.

The CDR3: CASSLWSLAWETQYF. As DNA, the CDR3 is TGTGCCAGCAGCTTGTGGAGTTTGGCCTGGGAGACCCAGTACTTC. V gene TRBV21-1 combines with J gene TRBJ2-7; TRBD2 is taken as the D call from the table, unchecked against the DNA. The J call may be faulty, since TRBJ2-5 better matches the DNA end. TRBV21-1 is shown as a pseudogene. The CDR3 spans 15 residues.

V is TRBV10-2 and J is TRBJ1-3; D might be TRBD1 (5 bases). The V gene lost 6 bases and the J gene lost 2 bases, with 8 bases spanning the gap. From germline, CDR1 is WSHSY and CDR2 SAAADI. The CDR3 is 13 amino acids. The CDR3 here is CASSQGPGNTIYF. The CDR3 DNA reads as TGCGCCAGCAGCCAGGGACCTGGAAACACCATATATTTT.

The chain links TRBV12-3 or TRBV12-4 to TRBJ1-2; D is possibly TRBD1 (6 bases). The V end lost 3 bases, the J end lost 8 bases, and 19 bases lay between the germline ends. The CDR3 spans 15 residues. In nucleotides, the CDR3 is TGTGCCAGCAGTTTGAAACAGGGCAGAGGAGGCGGCTACACCTTC. It is translated as CASSLKQGRGGGYTF.

This clonotype was seen more than once but under ten times. The chain couples TRBV5-1 to TRBJ2-7, with D unresolved. Trimming removed 5 bases at V and 3 bases at J, with 12 bases between. The CDR3 spans 13 residues. Germline V lookup: CDR1 SGHRS, CDR2 YFSETQ. CDR3 nucleotides: TGCGCCAGCAGACCGGACGCTTTCTACGAGCAGTACTTC. Amino acids: CASRPDAFYEQYF.

The chain links TRBV5-4 to TRBJ2-5; 13 positions match TRBD2. This CDR3 region has 15 residues. Germline V gives CDR1 SGHNT, CDR2 YYREEE (reference sequence). Trimming took 4 bases from V and 9 from J; bases not matched to a gene: 9. CDR3: CASSTLAGGLKAQYF. Here the CDR3 DNA reads TGTGCCAGCAGCACACTAGCGGGAGGGCTCAAGGCCCAGTACTTC. Filled out from reference TRBV5-4 and TRBJ2-5, the complete variable domain reads ETGVTQSPTHLIKTRGQQVTLRCSSQSGHNTVSWYQQALGQGPQFIFQYYREEENGRGNFPPRFSGLQFPNYSSELNVNALELDDSALYLCASSTLAGGLKAQYFGPGTRLLVL.

The CDR3 region is CASRNNNEQFF. In nucleotides, the CDR3 is TGTGCCAGCAGGAATAATAATGAGCAGTTCTTC. The gene calls are TRBV12-3 or TRBV12-4 and TRBJ2-1; D remains unclear. V lost 6 bases and J lost 7, with 7 bases in between. The CDR3 extends over 11 amino acids.

A remark on this clonotype: Relative to the germline gene, one junction end is altered; a read error may explain this. The chain carries TRBV5-1 and TRBJ2-5, with TRBD2 as a possible D gene (6 bases). CDR1 and CDR2 (germline): SGHRS, YFSETQ. This CDR3 region has 12 residues. Here the CDR3 DNA reads TGTGCCAGCCGGGACTCCCAAGAGACCCAGTACTTC. It codes for CASRDSQETQYF.

This clonotype was detected only once. This chain joins TRBV14 and TRBJ1-2; a possible D gene is TRBD1 (6 bases). The V end was cut by 4 bases, the J end by 10 bases, with 19 bases between. The CDR3 is made up of 14 amino acids. Germline CDR1 reads SGHDN; CDR2 reads FVKESK. CDR3 nucleotide sequence: TGTGCCAGCAGCCGGCCGGGACCGGGGGGCATCTACACCTTC. Translated: CASSRPGPGGIYTF.

A word on this clonotype: The junction shows a germline mismatch at one end, possibly a read error. The CDR3 region is CTSRSREETQYF. CDR3 sequence (DNA): TGTACCAGCAGAAGTCGAGAAGAGACCCAGTACTTC. This rearrangement joins TRBV2 to TRBJ2-5; D is unresolved. Germline values: CDR1 SNHLY, CDR2 FYNNEI. There are 12 residues in the CDR3.

This clonotype was observed a handful of times. The V call is TRBV3-1, the J call TRBJ1-5; a possible D gene is TRBD1 (5 bases). Germline V gene data show CDR1 as LGHDT and CDR2 as YNNKEL (reference sequence). Deletions cut 1 base from V and 7 bases from J, with 14 bases between. The CDR3 extends over 15 amino acids. CDR3 loop: CASSQAARVGQPQHF. The CDR3, as DNA: TGTGCCAGCAGCCAAGCGGCCAGGGTAGGCCAGCCCCAGCATTTT.

This clonotype appeared a few times. This chain uses TRBV12-3 or TRBV12-4 with TRBJ1-2, with D unclear. With 5 bases removed from V and 2 bases from J, the gap between germline ends came to 12 bases. The CDR3 spans 14 residues. CDR3: CASSPGIPNYGYTF. DNA of the CDR3: TGTGCCAGCAGTCCGGGGATTCCCAACTATGGCTACACCTTC.

The chain is built from TRBV27 and TRBJ2-1; 7 bases are a match to TRBD1. The J segment lost 4 bases and the V segment lost 5 bases, leaving 11 bases of the junction unmatched. This CDR3 contains 16 residues. Germline assignment: CDR1 MNHEY and CDR2 SMNVEV (reference sequence). As DNA, the CDR3 is TGTGCCAGCAGTCACTCGGTGGGACAGTTGTACAATGAGCAGTTCTTC. This translates into CASSHSVGQLYNEQFF.

The rearrangement uses TRBV5-1 and TRBJ1-1, with 9 bases fitting TRBD1. The CDR3 extends over 14 amino acids. Germline CDR1 reads SGHRS; CDR2 reads YFSETQ. The V segment lost 4 bases and the J segment 12 bases; nucleotides outside the gene matches: 13. The CDR3 DNA sequence: TGCGCCAGCAGCCTGACAGGGGGAATTGAGTCGTCTTTCTTT. Translation: CASSLTGGIESSFF.

There are a few counts of this clonotype. This sequence joins TRBV4-2 and TRBJ2-3; TRBD2 might be the D (6 bases). Trimming cost V 0 bases and J 0 bases, with 13 bases left between them. This CDR3 contains 17 residues. Looked up from germline, CDR1 is LGHNA and CDR2 is YNFKEQ. The CDR3 DNA reads TGTGCCAGCAGCCAAGATTCAGGCGGGATTAGCACAGATACGCAGTATTTT. Its protein product is CASSQDSGGISTDTQYF.

The J gene is TRBJ2-7, the V gene TRBV27; 7 bases are a match to TRBD2. CDR1 MNHEY and CDR2 SMNVEV come from the germline V gene (reference sequence). The CDR3 sequence is 15 residues long. V lost 5 bases and J lost 1; bases outside the gene matches: 8. The CDR3 spells CASSRTGLGSYEQYF. The CDR3 DNA is TGTGCCAGCAGTCGAACAGGACTAGGATCCTACGAGCAGTACTTC.

This rearrangement joins TRBV5-1 to TRBJ1-4; 7 positions agree with TRBD1. J was trimmed by 3 bases and V by 6 bases; bases with no gene match: 5. The CDR3 contains 14 residues. Germline V gene sequence: CDR1 SGHRS, CDR2 YFSETQ. The CDR3 loop reads CASKTGQPNEKLFF. The CDR3 nucleotides read TGCGCCAGCAAAACGGGACAGCCTAATGAAAAACTGTTTTTT.

This clonotype was recorded a few times. The chain links TRBV5-1 to TRBJ2-7, with D possibly matching TRBD1 (5 bases). Germline V gives CDR1 SGHRS, CDR2 YFSETQ. Trimming shortened V by 4 bases and J by 3 bases, and 17 bases separated the two germline ends. This CDR3 spans 15 amino acids. The chain's CDR3 is CASSRGQGPSYEQYF. The CDR3 bases are TGCGCCAGCAGCCGCGGACAAGGACCAAGCTACGAGCAGTACTTC. Complete variable domain (other parts from reference TRBV5-1 and TRBJ2-7): KAGVTQTPRYLIKTRGQQVTLSCSPISGHRSVSWYQQTPGQGLQFLFEYFSETQRNKGNFPGRFSGRQFSNSRSEMNVSTLELGDSALYLCASSRGQGPSYEQYFGPGTRLTVT.

The gene calls are TRBV11-2 and TRBJ2-7; 8 bases agree with TRBD1. Germline V CDR1 and CDR2: SGHAT, FQNNGV. The CDR3 loop spans 15 amino acids. Trimming took 4 bases from V and 2 from J; bases not matched to a gene: 7. The CDR3 DNA follows: TGTGCCAGCAGCTCCTCCGGGACAGGCACCTACGAGCAGTACTTC. Protein: CASSSSGTGTYEQYF.

The J gene is TRBJ1-1, the V gene TRBV7-8; D gene unclear. The CDR3 extends over 13 amino acids. V gave up 0 bases and J gave up 9 bases, with 11 bases separating them. Germline CDR1 reads SGHVS; CDR2 reads FQNEAQ. The CDR3 here is CASSLAGGRKAFF. In DNA form, the CDR3 reads TGTGCCAGCAGCTTAGCGGGCGGTCGGAAAGCTTTCTTT.

This chain connects TRBV20-1 to TRBJ1-2; no firm D call. This CDR3 is built from 15 residues. The germline V and J ends were trimmed by 0 bases and 4 bases, with 15 bases remaining between them. The germline gives CDR1 DFQATT, CDR2 SNEGSKA (reference sequence). In DNA form, the CDR3 reads TGCAGTGCTAGAGATTCTGGCGGGTTGGGCTATGGCTACACCTTC. Amino acid sequence: CSARDSGGLGYGYTF.

This sequence joins TRBV25-1 and TRBJ2-7; 8 nucleotides match TRBD1. V lost 3 bases to trimming and J lost 3 bases; unmatched junction nucleotides: 4. The CDR3 spans 14 residues. From germline, CDR1 is MGHDK and CDR2 SYGVNS. The DNA of the CDR3 is TGTGCCAGCAGTGAGCACAGGGGGAGCTACGAGCAGTACTTC. This gives the protein CASSEHRGSYEQYF.

The chain combines TRBV9 with TRBJ2-3; a weak D match, TRBD2 (6 bases). Germline lookup yields CDR1 SGDLS and CDR2 YYNGEE. This CDR3 has 17 amino acids. V was cut by 5 bases and J by 4 bases, with 23 bases left in between. CDR3 region: CASSDSGDGRRADTQYF. In DNA form, the CDR3 reads TGTGCCAGCAGTGATTCTGGGGACGGGAGAAGGGCAGATACGCAGTATTTT. Together with reference TRBV9 and TRBJ2-3, the CDR3 gives the full variable domain: DSGVTQTPKHLITATGQRVTLRCSPRSGDLSVYWYQQSLDQGLQFLIQYYNGEERAKGNILERFSAQQFPDLHSELNLSSLELGDSALYFCASSDSGDGRRADTQYFGPGTRLTVL.

Only a few counts were recorded for this clonotype. The J gene is TRBJ1-2, the V gene TRBV7-9; TRBD1 is a possible D gene (6 bases). The CDR3 extends over 13 amino acids. The V gene's germline CDR1 is SEHNR and CDR2 FQNEAQ (reference sequence). Trimming removed 5 bases from V and 8 bases from J, with 15 bases in between. CDR3 protein: CASSPDGGSGYTF. The CDR3 DNA is TGTGCCAGCAGCCCCGATGGGGGCTCGGGCTACACCTTC.